Below, 2 T cell receptor beta chains from the same sample are listed, as sequenced in a study of T cells in Graves' hyperthyroidism and ophthalmopathy. TCR beta CDR3 sequences were amplified from RNA transcripts. Using the HTBI primer set, a first-round RT-PCR was run on the TCR CDR3. TCRdb fed the multiplex PCR reads into MiXCR, producing one record per CDR3 protein. The sample has 660,000 or so distinct CDR3 sequences, about 45% seen once. The material sequenced was peripheral blood or thyroid tissue (not recorded which). The receptors originated from an adult man with Graves' disease, either hyperthyroidism or ophthalmopathy (not recorded which).

V and J are TRBV5-4 and TRBJ1-1; D may be TRBD1 (5 bases). V lost 4 bases and J 7 bases, leaving 14 bases between the germline ends. Germline values: CDR1 SGHNT, CDR2 YYREEE (reference sequence). The CDR3 spans 13 residues. The CDR3 bases are TGTGCCAGCAGCCCCCCGGGACGCGGTGAAGCTTTCTTT. This encodes CASSPPGRGEAFF.

This clonotype was seen a handful of times. This sequence joins TRBV19 and TRBJ1-5; the D is unclear. V was shortened by 4 bases and J by 4 bases, with 8 bases between the two germline ends. CDR3 length equals 13 residues. From germline, CDR1 is LNHDA and CDR2 SQIVND (reference sequence). The CDR3, as DNA: TGTGCCAGTAGTAGAAGGGAGAATCAGCCCCAGCATTTT. Its translation is CASSRRENQPQHF.